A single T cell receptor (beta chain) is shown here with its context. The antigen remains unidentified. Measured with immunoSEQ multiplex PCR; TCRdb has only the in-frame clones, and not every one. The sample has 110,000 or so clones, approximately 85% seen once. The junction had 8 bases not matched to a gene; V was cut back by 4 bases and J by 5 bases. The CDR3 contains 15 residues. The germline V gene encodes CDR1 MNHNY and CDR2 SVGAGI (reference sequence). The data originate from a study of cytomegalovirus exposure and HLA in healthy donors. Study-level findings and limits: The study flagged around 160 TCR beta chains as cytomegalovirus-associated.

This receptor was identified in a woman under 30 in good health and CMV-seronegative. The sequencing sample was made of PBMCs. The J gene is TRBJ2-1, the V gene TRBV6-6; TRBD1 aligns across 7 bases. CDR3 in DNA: TGTGCCAGCAGTTTCACCCCCGGGACAGACAATGAGCAGTTCTTC. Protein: CASSFTPGTDNEQFF.